A selection of T cell receptor beta chains follows, all from one sample in a study of T-cell reconstitution after alpha-beta-depleted transplantation in children. One entry per CDR3 protein results from TCRdb running MiXCR on the PCR reads. The sample carries about 400,000 distinct CDR3 sequences, 20% recorded once. The sample consisted of PBMCs from the stem cell graft donor, taken from the stem cell graft. These TCRs come from a human donor who donated a stem cell graft to a child with acute myeloid leukemia. CDR3s include the opening cysteine and the closing phenylalanine or tryptophan. D genes are given only for firm matches. Clone size is shown for a subset of rows, as once, few, many or a class of expanded clone.

clone_size: -
v_call: TRBV10-3
j_call: TRBJ2-7
d_call: TRBD1
cdr3_length: 14
cdr3_aa: CAISEGQGAYEQYF
cdr3_nt: TGTGCCATCAGTGAGGGACAGGGAGCCTACGAGCAGTACTTC

clone_size: -
v_call: TRBV7-2
j_call: TRBJ2-3
d_call: -
cdr3_length: 15
cdr3_aa: CASSYGQISTDTQYF
cdr3_nt: TGTGCCAGCAGCTATGGACAGATAAGCACAGATACGCAGTATTTT

clone_size: -
v_call: TRBV20-1
j_call: TRBJ2-3
d_call: -
cdr3_length: 15
cdr3_aa: CSARDSRAGRDTQYF
cdr3_nt: TGCAGTGCTAGAGACTCCAGGGCCGGTAGGGATACGCAGTATTTT

clone_size: many
v_call: TRBV27
j_call: TRBJ2-1
d_call: -
cdr3_length: 13
cdr3_aa: CASNAGPYNEQFF
cdr3_nt: TGTGCCAGCAACGCGGGACCCTACAATGAGCAGTTCTTC

clone_size: few
v_call: TRBV7-2
j_call: TRBJ2-7
d_call: -
cdr3_length: 17
cdr3_aa: CASSLGPKGVAAYEQYF
cdr3_nt: TGTGCCAGCAGCTTAGGGCCCAAGGGGGTAGCGGCGTACGAGCAGTACTTC

clone_size: -
v_call: TRBV7-2
j_call: TRBJ1-1
d_call: -
cdr3_length: 14
cdr3_aa: CASSLTELRSEAFF
cdr3_nt: TGTGCCAGCAGCTTGACAGAGCTTCGTAGTGAAGCTTTCTTT

clone_size: -
v_call: TRBV4-2
j_call: TRBJ1-4
d_call: TRBD1
cdr3_length: 15
cdr3_aa: CASSPRQGENEKLFF
cdr3_nt: TGTGCCAGCAGCCCCCGACAGGGGGAGAATGAAAAACTGTTTTTT

clone_size: many
v_call: TRBV20-1
j_call: TRBJ1-2
d_call: -
cdr3_length: 12
cdr3_aa: CSARGGNYGYTF
cdr3_nt: TGCAGTGCTAGAGGAGGGAACTATGGCTACACCTTC

clone_size: many
v_call: TRBV20-1
j_call: TRBJ2-7
d_call: -
cdr3_length: 13
cdr3_aa: CSARQDRDYEQYF
cdr3_nt: TGCAGTGCTAGACAGGACCGAGACTACGAGCAGTACTTC

clone_size: -
v_call: TRBV5-1
j_call: TRBJ2-7
d_call: -
cdr3_length: 17
cdr3_aa: CASSPRIMAGHTYEQYF
cdr3_nt: TGCGCCAGCAGCCCCCGAATTATGGCGGGACATACCTACGAGCAGTACTTC

clone_size: -
v_call: TRBV20-1
j_call: TRBJ1-1
d_call: -
cdr3_length: 18
cdr3_aa: CSARRQAPGLVVNTEAFF
cdr3_nt: TGCAGTGCTAGGAGACAGGCTCCCGGCCTGGTGGTGAACACTGAAGCTTTCTTT

clone_size: many
v_call: TRBV29-1
j_call: TRBJ1-1
d_call: -
cdr3_length: 13
cdr3_aa: CSVDRASNTEAFF
cdr3_nt: TGCAGCGTTGACAGGGCCTCGAACACTGAAGCTTTCTTT

clone_size: -
v_call: TRBV12-3/TRBV12-4
j_call: TRBJ2-1
d_call: -
cdr3_length: 13
cdr3_aa: CASSLGEYNEQFF
cdr3_nt: TGTGCCAGCAGTTTGGGGGAATACAATGAGCAGTTCTTC

clone_size: many
v_call: TRBV29-1
j_call: TRBJ1-1
d_call: -
cdr3_length: 12
cdr3_aa: CSVVWGSNEAFF
cdr3_nt: TGCAGCGTTGTTTGGGGGTCCAACGAAGCTTTCTTT

clone_size: few
v_call: TRBV5-1
j_call: TRBJ2-1
d_call: -
cdr3_length: 16
cdr3_aa: CASSADGGYTYNEQFF
cdr3_nt: TGCGCCAGCTCGGCGGACGGGGGTTATACCTACAATGAGCAGTTCTTC

clone_size: -
v_call: TRBV3-1
j_call: TRBJ2-5
d_call: TRBD2
cdr3_length: 15
cdr3_aa: CASSFGSGSLETQYF
cdr3_nt: TGTGCCAGCAGCTTTGGGAGCGGGAGTTTGGAGACCCAGTACTTC

clone_size: -
v_call: TRBV3-1
j_call: TRBJ2-1
d_call: -
cdr3_length: 15
cdr3_aa: CASSQGGRYSNEQFF
cdr3_nt: TGTGCCAGCAGCCAAGGGGGGAGATATTCCAATGAGCAGTTCTTC

clone_size: few
v_call: TRBV15
j_call: TRBJ2-1
d_call: -
cdr3_length: 14
cdr3_aa: CATSRDPLPAEQFF
cdr3_nt: TGTGCCACCAGCAGAGATCCCCTCCCGGCGGAGCAGTTCTTC

clone_size: -
v_call: TRBV9
j_call: TRBJ2-7
d_call: -
cdr3_length: 14
cdr3_aa: CASSFDRYSYEQYF
cdr3_nt: TGTGCCAGCAGCTTCGACCGCTACTCCTACGAGCAGTACTTC

clone_size: many
v_call: TRBV12-3/TRBV12-4
j_call: TRBJ2-3
d_call: TRBD2
cdr3_length: 15
cdr3_aa: CASLAGEGFTDTQYF
cdr3_nt: TGTGCCAGCCTAGCGGGAGAGGGCTTCACAGATACGCAGTATTTT

clone_size: medium-sized
v_call: TRBV10-3
j_call: TRBJ2-1
d_call: -
cdr3_length: 12
cdr3_aa: CAIQDGYNEQFF
cdr3_nt: TGTGCCATCCAGGACGGCTACAATGAGCAGTTCTTC

clone_size: -
v_call: TRBV7-3
j_call: TRBJ2-2
d_call: -
cdr3_length: 14
cdr3_aa: CASSLISADGELFF
cdr3_nt: TGTGCCAGCAGCTTAATAAGTGCGGACGGGGAGCTGTTTTTT

clone_size: -
v_call: TRBV6-2/TRBV6-3
j_call: TRBJ2-3
d_call: TRBD2
cdr3_length: 17
cdr3_aa: CASSSPGLATSTDTQYF
cdr3_nt: TGTGCCAGCAGTTCGCCGGGACTAGCGACTAGCACAGATACGCAGTATTTT

clone_size: many
v_call: TRBV29-1
j_call: TRBJ2-3
d_call: TRBD2
cdr3_length: 12
cdr3_aa: CSVVAGSDTQYF
cdr3_nt: TGCAGCGTTGTAGCGGGATCAGATACGCAGTATTTT

clone_size: -
v_call: TRBV5-1
j_call: TRBJ2-4
d_call: TRBD2
cdr3_length: 12
cdr3_aa: CASSPGGDIGYF
cdr3_nt: TGCGCGAGCAGCCCCGGGGGGGACATTGGGTACTTC

clone_size: many
v_call: TRBV29-1
j_call: TRBJ2-5
d_call: TRBD2
cdr3_length: 14
cdr3_aa: CSVTPSGSRETQYF
cdr3_nt: TGCAGCGTTACCCCTAGCGGGAGTCGAGAGACCCAGTACTTC

clone_size: -
v_call: TRBV21-1
j_call: TRBJ2-5
d_call: -
cdr3_length: 17
cdr3_aa: CASSKWGVDGPQETQYF
cdr3_nt: TGTGCCAGCAGCAAATGGGGCGTTGACGGGCCCCAAGAGACCCAGTACTTC

clone_size: -
v_call: TRBV4-2
j_call: TRBJ2-5
d_call: -
cdr3_length: 15
cdr3_aa: CASSQDGNTQETQYF
cdr3_nt: TGTGCCAGCAGCCAAGATGGGAATACCCAAGAGACCCAGTACTTC

clone_size: -
v_call: TRBV27
j_call: TRBJ2-3
d_call: TRBD2
cdr3_length: 20
cdr3_aa: CASSLAIRASGNTSTNTQYF
cdr3_nt: TGTGCCAGCAGTTTGGCCATAAGGGCTAGCGGGAACACTAGCACAAATACGCAGTATTTT

clone_size: few
v_call: TRBV20-1
j_call: TRBJ1-1
d_call: -
cdr3_length: 12
cdr3_aa: CSARALNTEAFF
cdr3_nt: TGCAGTGCTAGGGCCCTCAACACTGAAGCTTTCTTT

clone_size: -
v_call: TRBV28
j_call: TRBJ2-3
d_call: -
cdr3_length: 14
cdr3_aa: CASSLRGPTDTQYF
cdr3_nt: TGTGCCAGCAGTTTACGGGGGCCGACAGATACGCAGTATTTT

clone_size: few
v_call: TRBV5-4
j_call: TRBJ2-1
d_call: TRBD2
cdr3_length: 16
cdr3_aa: CASSELPGGPYNEQFF
cdr3_nt: TGTGCCAGCAGCGAGCTTCCGGGAGGTCCCTACAATGAGCAGTTCTTC

clone_size: -
v_call: TRBV6-1
j_call: TRBJ2-7
d_call: TRBD2
cdr3_length: 17
cdr3_aa: CASSQRLAGGLSYEQYF
cdr3_nt: TGTGCCAGCAGCCAACGTCTAGCGGGAGGGCTATCCTACGAGCAGTACTTC

clone_size: few
v_call: TRBV4-3
j_call: TRBJ2-6
d_call: TRBD2
cdr3_length: 18
cdr3_aa: CASSQNEAGASGANVLTF
cdr3_nt: TGCGCCAGCAGCCAAAACGAAGCGGGGGCCTCTGGGGCCAACGTCCTGACTTTC

clone_size: many
v_call: TRBV5-1
j_call: TRBJ1-1
d_call: TRBD1
cdr3_length: 12
cdr3_aa: CASSRGGTEAFF
cdr3_nt: TGTGCCAGCAGCAGGGGGGGTACTGAAGCTTTCTTT

clone_size: few
v_call: TRBV28
j_call: TRBJ1-1
d_call: -
cdr3_length: 14
cdr3_aa: CASSPGHLNTEAFF
cdr3_nt: TGTGCCAGCAGCCCGGGACACCTGAACACTGAAGCTTTCTTT

clone_size: -
v_call: TRBV12-3/TRBV12-4
j_call: TRBJ2-5
d_call: -
cdr3_length: 12
cdr3_aa: CASSPKKETQYF
cdr3_nt: TGTGCCAGCAGCCCAAAGAAGGAGACCCAGTACTTC

clone_size: -
v_call: TRBV7-3
j_call: TRBJ2-1
d_call: TRBD2
cdr3_length: 13
cdr3_aa: CASSSQPGLEQFF
cdr3_nt: TGTGCCAGCAGCTCCCAACCGGGACTAGAGCAGTTCTTC

clone_size: few
v_call: TRBV12-3/TRBV12-4
j_call: TRBJ2-1
d_call: -
cdr3_length: 12
cdr3_aa: CASTLYGGQGFF
cdr3_nt: TGTGCCAGCACCCTCTATGGCGGCCAGGGGTTCTTC

clone_size: many
v_call: TRBV20-1
j_call: TRBJ2-3
d_call: -
cdr3_length: 11
cdr3_aa: CSALTKDPQYF
cdr3_nt: TGCAGTGCTCTGACCAAGGACCCGCAGTATTTT

clone_size: -
v_call: TRBV3-1
j_call: TRBJ2-3
d_call: -
cdr3_length: 11
cdr3_aa: CASAGTDTQYF
cdr3_nt: TGTGCCAGCGCGGGCACAGATACGCAGTATTTT

clone_size: -
v_call: TRBV11-2
j_call: TRBJ2-7
d_call: -
cdr3_length: 15
cdr3_aa: CASSLEAGGAYEQYF
cdr3_nt: TGTGCCAGCAGCTTAGAGGCAGGAGGGGCCTACGAGCAGTACTTC

clone_size: few
v_call: TRBV29-1
j_call: TRBJ2-5
d_call: TRBD2
cdr3_length: 14
cdr3_aa: CSVVGLAGVETQYF
cdr3_nt: TGCAGCGTTGTCGGACTAGCGGGAGTTGAGACCCAGTACTTC

clone_size: -
v_call: TRBV29-1
j_call: TRBJ2-1
d_call: TRBD2
cdr3_length: 16
cdr3_aa: CSGRTSGRVLNNEQFF
cdr3_nt: TGCAGCGGGCGGACTAGCGGGAGGGTCCTCAACAATGAGCAGTTCTTC